This note documents a single T cell receptor beta chain sequence. This specimen belongs to a study of blood T cell repertoires in COVID-19. Overall study: PBMCs, B-cell-depleted T cells, or T cells were the source of the cDNA or gDNA that made up the material.

V was pared by 4 bases and J by 8 bases, with 17 bases between. Germline values: CDR1 MGHDK, CDR2 SYGVNS. This CDR3 contains 14 residues. The method was immunoSEQ multiplex PCR; TCRdb's version includes in-frame clones alone and lacks a portion of them. The sample has about 670,000 clones, around 90% seen once. This sequence joins TRBV25-1 and TRBJ1-1; D gene uncertain. The sequenced material came from peripheral blood. The sequence derives from a woman between 18 and 29 years old with acute or convalescent COVID-19. CDR3 sequence reads: CASSGGSPTSEAFF. The CDR3, as DNA: TGTGCCAGCAGTGGAGGCTCCCCCACCTCCGAAGCTTTCTTT.